This T cell receptor (beta chain) was sequenced in a study of blood T cells in healthy people across ages. Germline-derived CDR1 and CDR2 are MGHDK and SYGVNS. This CDR3 is 12 amino acids long. With 5 bases removed from V and 2 bases from J, the gap between germline ends came to 6 bases. There are a few counts of this clonotype. Its antigen is unknown. Broader study findings: A greater number of naive CD4+ cells and higher diversity distinguished long-lived donors from aged donors.

Sample-barcoded 5' priming and a J-beta primer mix drove a second PCR of roughly 7 to 11 cycles. In TCRdb, the 5' RACE reads were re-called with MiXCR into one record per CDR3 protein. The sample yields fewer than 700,000 distinct CDR3 sequences, about 45% seen once. The rearrangement links TRBV25-1 to TRBJ1-2, with D uncertain. The sequencing input was blood. The TCR sequence derives from an elderly man in good health. The CDR3 is CASSYANYGYTF. The CDR3 nucleotides read TGTGCCAGCAGTTATGCCAACTATGGCTACACCTTC.